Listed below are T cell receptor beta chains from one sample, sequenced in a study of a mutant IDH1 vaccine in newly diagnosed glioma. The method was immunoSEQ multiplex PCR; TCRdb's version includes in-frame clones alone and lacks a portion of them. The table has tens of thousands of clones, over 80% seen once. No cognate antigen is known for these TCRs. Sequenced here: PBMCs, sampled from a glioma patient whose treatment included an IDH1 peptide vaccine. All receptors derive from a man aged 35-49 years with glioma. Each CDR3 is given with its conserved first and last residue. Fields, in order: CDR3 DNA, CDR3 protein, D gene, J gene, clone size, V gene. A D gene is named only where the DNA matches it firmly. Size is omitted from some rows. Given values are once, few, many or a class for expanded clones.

TGTGCCAGTAGTATAATTAGGGGTAAGACTGAAGCTTTCTTT,CASSIIRGKTEAFF,.,TRBJ1-1,.,TRBV19
TGTGCCAGTGCCGCCGGGGTAACTTACGAGCAGTACTTC,CASAAGVTYEQYF,.,TRBJ2-7,.,TRBV19
TGTGCCAGCAGCTTAACGGGGGCTGGCGGCACCGGGGAGCTGTTTTTT,CASSLTGAGGTGELFF,.,TRBJ2-2,.,TRBV7-7
TGCGCCAGCAGCCGGATAGATCGGGAGACCGGGGAGCTGTTTTTT,CASSRIDRETGELFF,.,TRBJ2-2,.,TRBV4-1
TGCGCCAGCAGCCAAGCACAGGTCCCCTACAATGAGCAGTTCTTC,CASSQAQVPYNEQFF,.,TRBJ2-1,.,TRBV4-1
TGTGCCAGCAGCTTGACACCTACTAGCGGGAGGGCCTACGAGCAGTACTTC,CASSLTPTSGRAYEQYF,TRBD2,TRBJ2-7,.,TRBV5-5
TGTGCCAGCAGTTTATCGCCGGCAGTTTATAGCAATCAGCCCCAGCATTTT,CASSLSPAVYSNQPQHF,.,TRBJ1-5,.,TRBV27
TGTGCCAGCAGTGTACGCGGGGGGGCAACCTACGAGCAGTACTTC,CASSVRGGATYEQYF,TRBD2,TRBJ2-7,few,TRBV6-5
TGTGCCAGCAGTTACTCGGCGGCCGGGGGGCAGCCCCAGCATTTT,CASSYSAAGGQPQHF,.,TRBJ1-5,.,TRBV6-5
TGCGCCAGCAGCTTGGACATCCTCGAGCAGTACTTC,CASSLDILEQYF,.,TRBJ2-7,.,TRBV5-1
TGTGCCAGTAGTTCAGGGGGGACAGACAATCAGCCCCAGCATTTT,CASSSGGTDNQPQHF,TRBD1,TRBJ1-5,.,TRBV19
TGTGCCAGCAGCCAAGAACAGGGGACAAATGAAAAACTGTTTTTT,CASSQEQGTNEKLFF,TRBD1,TRBJ1-4,.,TRBV4-2
TGCAGCGTTCGAGCGGGAGGATCTAACGGGGAGCTGTTTTTT,CSVRAGGSNGELFF,TRBD2,TRBJ2-2,few,TRBV29-1
TGTGCCAGCCAGGGGGAGAGGTACGAGCAGTACTTC,CASQGERYEQYF,TRBD1,TRBJ2-7,.,TRBV7-2
TGCGCCAGCAGCCGCGGACTAGCGGGAGGTCGGACCGGGGAGCTGTTTTTT,CASSRGLAGGRTGELFF,TRBD2,TRBJ2-2,.,TRBV4-3
TGTGCCTGGAGTGTTTCCCAGCTCTATCTCGGGTCAGGGGGCACTGAAGCTTTCTTT,CAWSVSQLYLGSGGTEAFF,TRBD1,TRBJ1-1,medium-sized,TRBV30
TGTGCCAGCACACCGTATCAGGGGAACACTGAAGCTTTCTTT,CASTPYQGNTEAFF,.,TRBJ1-1,.,TRBV18
TGCAGCGTTAGGGCAGGGTTCACTGAAGCTTTCTTT,CSVRAGFTEAFF,.,TRBJ1-1,few,TRBV29-1
TGTGCCAGCACCCCGAGGCAGCTCACACCAGGTGGCTACACCTTC,CASTPRQLTPGGYTF,.,TRBJ1-2,.,TRBV2
TGCGCCAGCAGCTTGACGGGCGGGAGCTCCTACGAGCAGTACTTC,CASSLTGGSSYEQYF,TRBD2,TRBJ2-7,.,TRBV5-1
TGCGCCAGCAGCCGCACCGGGACAGATTCCTACGAGCAGTACTTC,CASSRTGTDSYEQYF,TRBD1,TRBJ2-7,.,TRBV4-1
TGTGCCAGCAGCCCCGGGACTAGCGGGATCACCGGGGAGCTGTTTTTT,CASSPGTSGITGELFF,TRBD2,TRBJ2-2,.,TRBV5-4
TGTGCCAGCAGCTTAGGGTCGAACACCGGGGAGCTGTTTTTT,CASSLGSNTGELFF,.,TRBJ2-2,once,TRBV7-2
TGTGCCAGCAGTTTACCCCCCGACAGGGCTGGGGAGCAGTACTTC,CASSLPPDRAGEQYF,TRBD1,TRBJ2-7,.,TRBV28
TGTGCCTGGAGTGTAGGTGCCGGGGTCACGCTAGCGGGAGGGTACAATGAGCAGTTCTTC,CAWSVGAGVTLAGGYNEQFF,TRBD2,TRBJ2-1,.,TRBV30
TGTGCCAGCAGCGTCCAAGAGACCCAGTACTTC,CASSVQETQYF,.,TRBJ2-5,.,TRBV7-2
TGTGCCAGCAGTGGCGGCCGATCGACAGGGACTAACCACTTT,CASSGGRSTGTNHF,TRBD1,TRBJ1-6,.,TRBV6-1
TGTGCCAGCAGCCCACTCGACGAGCAGTACTTC,CASSPLDEQYF,.,TRBJ2-7,.,TRBV7-9
TGTGCCAGCAGCCTCAGGGGGCAGAGCAATCAGCCCCAGCATTTT,CASSLRGQSNQPQHF,TRBD1,TRBJ1-5,few,TRBV6-5
TGTGCCAGCAGCTCCAACTCCGTTAGTGACGAGCAGTACTTC,CASSSNSVSDEQYF,.,TRBJ2-7,.,TRBV7-2
TGCAGCGTTGACACTCTCTCCTACGAGCAGTACTTC,CSVDTLSYEQYF,.,TRBJ2-7,.,TRBV29-1
TGTGCCAGTAGTATAGAACCTAGCGGGGCATACGAGCAGTACTTC,CASSIEPSGAYEQYF,TRBD2,TRBJ2-7,.,TRBV19
TGTGCCAGTAGTGCCCGCAAGACTAGCGGGAGAAGTGAGACCCAGTACTTC,CASSARKTSGRSETQYF,TRBD2,TRBJ2-5,once,TRBV19
TGCGCCAGCAGCCAGGGACTAGCCGCCTCCTACGAGCAGTACTTC,CASSQGLAASYEQYF,TRBD2,TRBJ2-7,.,TRBV4-1
TGTGCCAGCAGCCCCGGGGGCGGGGAGCTGTTTTTT,CASSPGGGELFF,.,TRBJ2-2,.,TRBV13
TGTGCCAGTAGTCATCCCGGTAGCCCCTACTCTGGAAACACCATATATTTT,CASSHPGSPYSGNTIYF,.,TRBJ1-3,.,TRBV19
TGTGCCAGCAGCGCCGCTGTGGGGCCGAACACTGAAGCTTTCTTT,CASSAAVGPNTEAFF,.,TRBJ1-1,.,TRBV7-9